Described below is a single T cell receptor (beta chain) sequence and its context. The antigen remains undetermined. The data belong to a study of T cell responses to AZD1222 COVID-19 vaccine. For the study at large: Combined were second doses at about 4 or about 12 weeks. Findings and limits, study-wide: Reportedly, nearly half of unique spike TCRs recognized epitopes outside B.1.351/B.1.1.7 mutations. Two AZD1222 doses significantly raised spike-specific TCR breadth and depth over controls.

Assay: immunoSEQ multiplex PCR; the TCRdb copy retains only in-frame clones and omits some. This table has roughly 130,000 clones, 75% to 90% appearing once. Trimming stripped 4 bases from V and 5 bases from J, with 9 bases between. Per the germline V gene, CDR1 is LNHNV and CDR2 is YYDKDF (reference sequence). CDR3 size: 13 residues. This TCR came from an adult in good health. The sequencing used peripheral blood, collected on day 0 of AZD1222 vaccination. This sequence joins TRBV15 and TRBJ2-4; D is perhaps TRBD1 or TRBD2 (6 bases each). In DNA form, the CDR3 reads TGTGCCACCAGCACGGGGGCTGAAAACATTCAGTACTTC. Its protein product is CATSTGAENIQYF.